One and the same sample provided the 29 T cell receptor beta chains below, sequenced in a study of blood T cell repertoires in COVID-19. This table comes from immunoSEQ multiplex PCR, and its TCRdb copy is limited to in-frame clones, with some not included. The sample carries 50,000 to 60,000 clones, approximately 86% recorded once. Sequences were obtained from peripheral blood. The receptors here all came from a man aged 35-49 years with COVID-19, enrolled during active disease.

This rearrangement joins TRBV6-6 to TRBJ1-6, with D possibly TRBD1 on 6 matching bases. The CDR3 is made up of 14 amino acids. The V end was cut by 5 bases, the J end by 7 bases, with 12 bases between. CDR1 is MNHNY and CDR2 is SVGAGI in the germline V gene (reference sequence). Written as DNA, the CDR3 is TGTGCCAGCAGTCAGACAGGACACAATTCACCCCTCCACTTT. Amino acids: CASSQTGHNSPLHF.

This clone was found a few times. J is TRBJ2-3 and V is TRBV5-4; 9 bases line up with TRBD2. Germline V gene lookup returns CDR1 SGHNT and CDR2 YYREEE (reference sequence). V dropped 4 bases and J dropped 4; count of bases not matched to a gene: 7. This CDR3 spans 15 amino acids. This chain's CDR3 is CASSLFASGADTQYF. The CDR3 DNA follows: TGTGCCAGCAGCCTATTCGCTAGCGGGGCAGATACGCAGTATTTT. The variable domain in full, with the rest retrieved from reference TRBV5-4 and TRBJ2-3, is ETGVTQSPTHLIKTRGQQVTLRCSSQSGHNTVSWYQQALGQGPQFIFQYYREEENGRGNFPPRFSGLQFPNYSSELNVNALELDDSALYLCASSLFASGADTQYFGPGTRLTVL.

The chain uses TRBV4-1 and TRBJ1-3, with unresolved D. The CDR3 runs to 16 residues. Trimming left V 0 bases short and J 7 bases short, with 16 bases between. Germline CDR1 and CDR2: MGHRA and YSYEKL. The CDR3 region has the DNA TGCGCCAGCAGCCAAGATAAGCGGGCCCCGGCCAACACCATATATTTT. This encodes CASSQDKRAPANTIYF.

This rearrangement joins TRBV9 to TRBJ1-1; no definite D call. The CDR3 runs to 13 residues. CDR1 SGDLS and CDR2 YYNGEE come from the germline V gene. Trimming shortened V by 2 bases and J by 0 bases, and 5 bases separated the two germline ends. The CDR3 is CASSVAMNTEAFF. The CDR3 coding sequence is TGTGCCAGCAGCGTCGCGATGAACACTGAAGCTTTCTTT.

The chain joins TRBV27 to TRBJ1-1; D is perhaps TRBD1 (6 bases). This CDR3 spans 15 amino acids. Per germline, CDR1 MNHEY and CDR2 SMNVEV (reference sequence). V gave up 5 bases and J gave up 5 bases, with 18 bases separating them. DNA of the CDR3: TGTGCCAGCAGTATCAAGGTGGGGGCGCGGACTGAAGCTTTCTTT. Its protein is CASSIKVGARTEAFF.

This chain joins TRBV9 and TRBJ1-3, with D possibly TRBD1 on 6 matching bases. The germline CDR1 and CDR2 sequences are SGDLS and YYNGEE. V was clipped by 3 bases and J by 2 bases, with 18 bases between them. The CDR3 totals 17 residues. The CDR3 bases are TGTGCCAGCAGCGCTCTACAGGGTGTTGGAGCTGGAAACACCATATATTTT. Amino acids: CASSALQGVGAGNTIYF.

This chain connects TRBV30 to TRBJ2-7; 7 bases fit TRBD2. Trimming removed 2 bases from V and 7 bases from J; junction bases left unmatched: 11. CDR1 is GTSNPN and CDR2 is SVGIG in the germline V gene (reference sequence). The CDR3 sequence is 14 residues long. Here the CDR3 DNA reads TGTGCCTGGAGTTTGGTGGGAGGGCCGGGGGAGCAGTACTTC. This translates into CAWSLVGGPGEQYF.

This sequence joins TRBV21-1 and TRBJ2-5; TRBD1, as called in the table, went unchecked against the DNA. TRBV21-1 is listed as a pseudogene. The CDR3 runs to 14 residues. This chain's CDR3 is CASSLGTIQETQYF. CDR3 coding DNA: TGTGCCAGCAGCTTAGGGACAATCCAAGAGACCCAGTACTTC.

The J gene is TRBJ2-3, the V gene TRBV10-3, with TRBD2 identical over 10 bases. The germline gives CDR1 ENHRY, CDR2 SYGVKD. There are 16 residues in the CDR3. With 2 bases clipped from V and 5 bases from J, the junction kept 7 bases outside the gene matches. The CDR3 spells CAISEGSGRFEDTQYF. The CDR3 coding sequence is TGTGCCATCAGTGAGGGTAGCGGGAGGTTTGAAGATACGCAGTATTTT.

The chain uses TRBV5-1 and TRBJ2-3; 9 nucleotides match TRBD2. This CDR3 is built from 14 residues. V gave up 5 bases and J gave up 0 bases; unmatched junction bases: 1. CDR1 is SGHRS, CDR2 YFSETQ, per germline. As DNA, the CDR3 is TGCGCCAGCAGGCGGGAGGGCAGCACAGATACGCAGTATTTT. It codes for CASRREGSTDTQYF.

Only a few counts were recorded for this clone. The CDR3 loop reads CSVDRESYGYTF. CDR3 sequence (DNA): TGCAGCGTTGACAGGGAAAGCTATGGCTACACCTTC. The chain combines TRBV29-1 with TRBJ1-2; TRBD1 is a possible D gene (5 bases). Trimming cost V 3 bases and J 4 bases, with 9 bases left between them. Per germline, CDR1 SQVTM and CDR2 ANQGSEA. This CDR3 is built from 12 residues.

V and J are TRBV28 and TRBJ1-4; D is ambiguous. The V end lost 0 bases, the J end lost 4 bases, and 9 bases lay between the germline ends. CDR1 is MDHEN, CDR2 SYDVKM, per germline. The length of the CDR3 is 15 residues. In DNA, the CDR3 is TGTGCCAGCAGTTTATGGGAGACCGGTAATGAAAAACTGTTTTTT. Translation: CASSLWETGNEKLFF.

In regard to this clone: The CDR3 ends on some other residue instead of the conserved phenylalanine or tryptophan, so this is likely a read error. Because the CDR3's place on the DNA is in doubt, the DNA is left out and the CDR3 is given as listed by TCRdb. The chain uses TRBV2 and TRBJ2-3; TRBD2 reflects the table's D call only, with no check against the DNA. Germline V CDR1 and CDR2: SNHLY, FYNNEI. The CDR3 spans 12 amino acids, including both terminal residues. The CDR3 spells CASSLHSGGPAG.

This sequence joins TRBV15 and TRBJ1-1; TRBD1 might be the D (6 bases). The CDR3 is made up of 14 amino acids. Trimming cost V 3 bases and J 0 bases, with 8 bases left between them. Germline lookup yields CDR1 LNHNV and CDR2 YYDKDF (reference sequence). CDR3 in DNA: TGTGCCACCAGCAGGGGACACTTGAACACTGAAGCTTTCTTT. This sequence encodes CATSRGHLNTEAFF.

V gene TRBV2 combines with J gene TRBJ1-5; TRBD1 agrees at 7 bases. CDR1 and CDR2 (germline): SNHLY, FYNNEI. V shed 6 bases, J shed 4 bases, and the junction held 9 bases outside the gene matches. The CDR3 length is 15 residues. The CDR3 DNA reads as TGTGCCAGCAGGAGAACAGGGGCTGTGAATCAGCCCCAGCATTTT. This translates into CASRRTGAVNQPQHF.

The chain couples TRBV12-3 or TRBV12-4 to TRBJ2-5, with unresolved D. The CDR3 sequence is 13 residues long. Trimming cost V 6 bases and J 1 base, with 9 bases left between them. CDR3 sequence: CASSLGSQETQYF. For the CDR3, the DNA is TGTGCCAGCAGCTTGGGCAGCCAAGAGACCCAGTACTTC.

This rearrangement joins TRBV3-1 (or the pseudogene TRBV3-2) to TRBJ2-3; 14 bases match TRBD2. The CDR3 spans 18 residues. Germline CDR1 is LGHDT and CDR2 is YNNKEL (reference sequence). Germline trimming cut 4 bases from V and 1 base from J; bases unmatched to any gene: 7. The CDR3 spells CASSPGLAGVRGTDTQYF. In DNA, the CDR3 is TGTGCCAGCAGCCCGGGACTAGCGGGAGTAAGGGGCACAGATACGCAGTATTTT.

This CDR3 is CASSLQGSVEQYF. CDR3 nucleotides: TGTGCCAGCAGCTTGCAGGGTTCGGTCGAGCAGTACTTC. This chain joins TRBV5-6 and TRBJ2-7; D is possibly TRBD1 (5 bases). The V and J ends lost 1 base and 6 bases respectively, with 11 bases between them. CDR3 length: 13 residues. Germline V lookup: CDR1 SGHDT, CDR2 YYEEEE. The full variable domain, completed using reference TRBV5-6 and TRBJ2-7, is DAGVTQSPTHLIKTRGQQVTLRCSPKSGHDTVSWYQQALGQGPQFIFQYYEEEERQRGNFPDRFSGHQFPNYSSELNVNALLLGDSALYLCASSLQGSVEQYFGPGTRLTVT.

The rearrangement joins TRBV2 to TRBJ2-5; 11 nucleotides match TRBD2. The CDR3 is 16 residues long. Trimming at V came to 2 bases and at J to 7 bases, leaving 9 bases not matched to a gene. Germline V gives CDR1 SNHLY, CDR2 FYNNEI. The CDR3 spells CASSETLAGGSGTQYF. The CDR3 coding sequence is TGTGCCAGCAGTGAAACCCTAGCGGGAGGTTCAGGGACCCAGTACTTC.

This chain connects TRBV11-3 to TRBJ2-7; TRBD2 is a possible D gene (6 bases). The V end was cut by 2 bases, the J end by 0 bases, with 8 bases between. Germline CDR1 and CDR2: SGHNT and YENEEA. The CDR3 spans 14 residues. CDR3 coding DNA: TGTGCCAGCAGCTTACCCGGGAGCTCCTACGAGCAGTACTTC. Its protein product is CASSLPGSSYEQYF.

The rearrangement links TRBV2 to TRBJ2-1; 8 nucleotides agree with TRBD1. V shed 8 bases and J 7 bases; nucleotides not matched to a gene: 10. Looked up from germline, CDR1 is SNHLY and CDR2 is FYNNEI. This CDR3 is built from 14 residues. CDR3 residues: CASPQGQEKNEQFF. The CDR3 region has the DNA TGTGCCAGCCCTCAGGGACAGGAGAAGAATGAGCAGTTCTTC. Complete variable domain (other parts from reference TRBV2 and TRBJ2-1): EPEVTQTPSHQVTQMGQEVILRCVPISNHLYFYWYRQILGQKVEFLVSFYNNEISEKSEIFDDQFSVERPDGSNFTLKIRSTKLEDSAMYFCASPQGQEKNEQFFGPGTRLTVL.

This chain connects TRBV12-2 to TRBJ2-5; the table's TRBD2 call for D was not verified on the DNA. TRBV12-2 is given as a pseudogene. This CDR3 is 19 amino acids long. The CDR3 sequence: CASRSNNTGRWARGETQYF. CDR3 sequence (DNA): TGTGCAAGTCGCTCCAATAACACCGGGAGGTGGGCCAGGGGAGAGACCCAGTACTTC.

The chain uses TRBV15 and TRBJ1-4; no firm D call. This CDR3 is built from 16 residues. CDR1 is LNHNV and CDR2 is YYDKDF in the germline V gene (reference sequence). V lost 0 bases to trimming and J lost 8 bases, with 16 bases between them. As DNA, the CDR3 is TGTGCCACCAGCAGAGATCTTCCCCAGTTAGCGGAAAAACTGTTTTTT. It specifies CATSRDLPQLAEKLFF. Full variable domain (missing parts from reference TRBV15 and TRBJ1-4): DAMVIQNPRYQVTQFGKPVTLSCSQTLNHNVMYWYQQKSSQAPKLLFHYYDKDFNNEADTPDNFQSRRPNTSFCFLDIRSPGLGDTAMYLCATSRDLPQLAEKLFFGSGTQLSVL.

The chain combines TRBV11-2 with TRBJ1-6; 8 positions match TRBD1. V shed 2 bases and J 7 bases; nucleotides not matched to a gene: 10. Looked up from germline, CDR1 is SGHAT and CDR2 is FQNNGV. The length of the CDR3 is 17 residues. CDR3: CASSLRAGGAGNSPLHF. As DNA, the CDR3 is TGTGCCAGCAGCTTAAGGGCAGGGGGCGCGGGGAATTCACCCCTCCACTTT.

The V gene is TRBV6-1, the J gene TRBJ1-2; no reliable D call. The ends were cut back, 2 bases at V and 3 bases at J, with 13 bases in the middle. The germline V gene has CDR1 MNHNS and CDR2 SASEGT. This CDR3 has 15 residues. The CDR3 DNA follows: TGTGCCAGCAGTGAATTTAACCCCGGGGACTATGGCTACACCTTC. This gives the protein CASSEFNPGDYGYTF.

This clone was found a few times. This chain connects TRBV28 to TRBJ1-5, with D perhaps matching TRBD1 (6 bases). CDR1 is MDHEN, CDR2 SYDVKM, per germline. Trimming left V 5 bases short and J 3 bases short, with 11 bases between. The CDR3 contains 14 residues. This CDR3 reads CASSPDRFNQPQHF. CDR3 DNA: TGTGCCAGCAGTCCCGACAGGTTCAATCAGCCCCAGCATTTT.

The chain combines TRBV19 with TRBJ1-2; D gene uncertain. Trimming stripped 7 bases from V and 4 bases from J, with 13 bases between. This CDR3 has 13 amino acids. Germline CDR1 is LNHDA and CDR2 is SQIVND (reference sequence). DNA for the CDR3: TGTGCCAGTACCCCCGTCCCCGGCTATGGCTACACCTTC. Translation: CASTPVPGYGYTF.

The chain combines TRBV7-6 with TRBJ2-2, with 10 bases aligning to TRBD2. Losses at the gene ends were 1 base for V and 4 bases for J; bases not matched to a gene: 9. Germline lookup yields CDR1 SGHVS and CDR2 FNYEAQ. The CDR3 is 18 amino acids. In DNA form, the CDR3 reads TGTGCCAGCAGCTTAGAACCAGCGGGAGGGCGGGTCACCGGGGAGCTGTTTTTT. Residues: CASSLEPAGGRVTGELFF. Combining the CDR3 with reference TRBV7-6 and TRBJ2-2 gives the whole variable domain GAGVSQSPRYKVTKRGQDVALRCDPISGHVSLYWYRQALGQGPEFLTYFNYEAQQDKSGLPNDRFSAERPEGSISTLTIQRTEQRDSAMYRCASSLEPAGGRVTGELFFGEGSRLTVL.

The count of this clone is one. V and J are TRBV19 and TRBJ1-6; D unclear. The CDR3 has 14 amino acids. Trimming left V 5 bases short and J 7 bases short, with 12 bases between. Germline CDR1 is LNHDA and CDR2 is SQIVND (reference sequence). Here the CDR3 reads CASSVGRINSPLHF. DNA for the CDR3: TGTGCCAGTAGTGTGGGCCGGATAAATTCACCCCTCCACTTT. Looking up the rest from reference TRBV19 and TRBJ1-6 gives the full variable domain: DGGITQSPKYLFRKEGQNVTLSCEQNLNHDAMYWYRQDPGQGLRLIYYSQIVNDFQKGDIAEGYSVSREKKESFPLTVTSAQKNPTAFYLCASSVGRINSPLHFGNGTRLTVT.